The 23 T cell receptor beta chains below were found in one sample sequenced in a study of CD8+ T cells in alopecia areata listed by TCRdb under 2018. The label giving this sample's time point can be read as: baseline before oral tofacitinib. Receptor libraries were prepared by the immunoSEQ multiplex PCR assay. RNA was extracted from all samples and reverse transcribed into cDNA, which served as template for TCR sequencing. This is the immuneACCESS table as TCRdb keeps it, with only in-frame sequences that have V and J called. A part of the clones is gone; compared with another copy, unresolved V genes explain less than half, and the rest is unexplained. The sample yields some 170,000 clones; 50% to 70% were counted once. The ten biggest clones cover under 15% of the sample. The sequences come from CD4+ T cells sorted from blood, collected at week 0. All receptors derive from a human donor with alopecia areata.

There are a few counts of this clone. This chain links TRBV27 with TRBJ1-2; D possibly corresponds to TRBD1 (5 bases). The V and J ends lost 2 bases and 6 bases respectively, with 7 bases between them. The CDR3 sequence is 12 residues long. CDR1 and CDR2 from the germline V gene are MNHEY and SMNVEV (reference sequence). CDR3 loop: CASSLQGNGYTF. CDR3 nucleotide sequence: TGTGCCAGCAGTTTACAGGGTAATGGCTACACCTTC.

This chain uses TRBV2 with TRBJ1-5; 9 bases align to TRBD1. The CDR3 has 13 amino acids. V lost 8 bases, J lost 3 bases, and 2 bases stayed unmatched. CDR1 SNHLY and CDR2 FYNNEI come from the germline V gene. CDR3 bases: TGTGCCAGCGGGACAGGGTCCAATCAGCCCCAGCATTTT. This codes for CASGTGSNQPQHF.

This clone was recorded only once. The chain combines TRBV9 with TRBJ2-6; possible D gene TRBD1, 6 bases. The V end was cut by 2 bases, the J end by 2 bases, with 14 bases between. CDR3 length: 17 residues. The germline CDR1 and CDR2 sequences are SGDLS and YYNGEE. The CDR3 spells CASSVHTPGAGANVLTF. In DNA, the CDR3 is TGTGCCAGCAGCGTCCATACACCAGGGGCTGGGGCCAACGTCCTGACTTTC.

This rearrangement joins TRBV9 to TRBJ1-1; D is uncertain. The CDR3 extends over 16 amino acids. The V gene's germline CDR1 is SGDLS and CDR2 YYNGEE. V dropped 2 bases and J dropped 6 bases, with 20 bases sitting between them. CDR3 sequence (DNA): TGTGCCAGCAGCGTCGGCCATGACCAGGTGAGGGCTGAAGCTTTCTTT. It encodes CASSVGHDQVRAEAFF. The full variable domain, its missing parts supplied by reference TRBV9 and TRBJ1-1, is DSGVTQTPKHLITATGQRVTLRCSPRSGDLSVYWYQQSLDQGLQFLIQYYNGEERAKGNILERFSAQQFPDLHSELNLSSLELGDSALYFCASSVGHDQVRAEAFFGQGTRLTVV.

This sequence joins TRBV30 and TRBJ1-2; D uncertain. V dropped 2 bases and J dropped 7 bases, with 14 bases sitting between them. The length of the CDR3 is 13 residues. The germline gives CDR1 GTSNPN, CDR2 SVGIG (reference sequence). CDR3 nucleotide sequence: TGTGCCTGGAGTCCGGACCCTACTCCTGGCTACACCTTC. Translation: CAWSPDPTPGYTF. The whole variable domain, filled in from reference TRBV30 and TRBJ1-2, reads SQTIHQWPATLVQPVGSPLSLECTVEGTSNPNLYWYRQAAGRGLQLLFYSVGIGQISSEVPQNLSASRPQDRQFILSSKKLLLSDSGFYLCAWSPDPTPGYTFGSGTRLTVV.

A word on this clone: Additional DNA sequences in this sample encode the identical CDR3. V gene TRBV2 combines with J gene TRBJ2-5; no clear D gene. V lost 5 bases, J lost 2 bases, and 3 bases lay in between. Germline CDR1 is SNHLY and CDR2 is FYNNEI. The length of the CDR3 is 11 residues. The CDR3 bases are TGTGCCAGCAGTTTACAAGAGACCCAGTACTTC. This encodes CASSLQETQYF.

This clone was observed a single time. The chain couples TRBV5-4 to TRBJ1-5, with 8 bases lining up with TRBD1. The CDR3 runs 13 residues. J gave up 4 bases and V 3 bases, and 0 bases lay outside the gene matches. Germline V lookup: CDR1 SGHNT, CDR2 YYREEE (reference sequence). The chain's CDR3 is CASSWDRNQPQHF. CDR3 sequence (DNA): TGTGCCAGCAGCTGGGACAGGAATCAGCCCCAGCATTTT.

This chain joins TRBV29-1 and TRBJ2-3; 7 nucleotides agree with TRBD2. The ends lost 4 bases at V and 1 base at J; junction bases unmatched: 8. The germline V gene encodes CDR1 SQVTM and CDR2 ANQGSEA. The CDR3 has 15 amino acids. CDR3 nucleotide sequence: TGCAGCGTTGGGCCGGGGGGAACTCGCACAGATACGCAGTATTTT. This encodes CSVGPGGTRTDTQYF.

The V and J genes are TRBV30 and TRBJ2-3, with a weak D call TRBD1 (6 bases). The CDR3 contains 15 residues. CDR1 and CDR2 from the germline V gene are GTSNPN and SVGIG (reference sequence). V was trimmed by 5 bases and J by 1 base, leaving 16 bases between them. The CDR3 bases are TGTGCCTGGGGCCCAGGGGTTAGTGGCACAGATACGCAGTATTTT. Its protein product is CAWGPGVSGTDTQYF.

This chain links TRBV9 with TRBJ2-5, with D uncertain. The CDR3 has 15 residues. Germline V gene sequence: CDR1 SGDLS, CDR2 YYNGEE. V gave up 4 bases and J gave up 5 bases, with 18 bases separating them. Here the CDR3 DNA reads TGTGCCAGCAGCTCCCACCCTAGTGGGATGGAGACCCAGTACTTC. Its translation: CASSSHPSGMETQYF.

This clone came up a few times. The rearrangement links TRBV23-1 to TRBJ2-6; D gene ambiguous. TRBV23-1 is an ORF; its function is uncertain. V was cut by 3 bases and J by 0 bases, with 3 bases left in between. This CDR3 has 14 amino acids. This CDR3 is CASSQLSGANVLTF. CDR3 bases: TGCGCCAGCAGTCAGCTCTCTGGGGCCAACGTCCTGACTTTC.

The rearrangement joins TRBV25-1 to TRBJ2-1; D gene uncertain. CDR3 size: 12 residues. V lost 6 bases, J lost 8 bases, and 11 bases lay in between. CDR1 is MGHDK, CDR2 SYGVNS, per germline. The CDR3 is CASRLQPHEQFF. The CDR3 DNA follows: TGTGCCAGCAGACTACAACCCCATGAGCAGTTCTTC.

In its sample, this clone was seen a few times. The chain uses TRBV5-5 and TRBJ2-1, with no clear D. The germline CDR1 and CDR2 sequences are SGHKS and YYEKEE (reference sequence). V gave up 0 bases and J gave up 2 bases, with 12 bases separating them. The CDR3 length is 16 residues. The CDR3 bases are TGTGCCAGCAGCTTGGATGGGATGGGCGCCTACAATGAGCAGTTCTTC. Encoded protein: CASSLDGMGAYNEQFF.

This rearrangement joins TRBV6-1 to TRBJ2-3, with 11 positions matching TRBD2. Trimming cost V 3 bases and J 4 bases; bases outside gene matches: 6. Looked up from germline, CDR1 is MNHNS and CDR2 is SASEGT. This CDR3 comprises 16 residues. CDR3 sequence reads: CASSDRSGGAPDTQYF. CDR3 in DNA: TGTGCCAGCAGTGACCGTAGCGGGGGGGCCCCAGATACGCAGTATTTT.

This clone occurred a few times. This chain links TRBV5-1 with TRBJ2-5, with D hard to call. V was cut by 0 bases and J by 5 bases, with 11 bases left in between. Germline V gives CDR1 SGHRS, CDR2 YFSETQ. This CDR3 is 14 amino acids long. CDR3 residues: CASSLGVPGETQYF. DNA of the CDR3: TGCGCCAGCAGCTTGGGGGTCCCGGGCGAGACCCAGTACTTC.

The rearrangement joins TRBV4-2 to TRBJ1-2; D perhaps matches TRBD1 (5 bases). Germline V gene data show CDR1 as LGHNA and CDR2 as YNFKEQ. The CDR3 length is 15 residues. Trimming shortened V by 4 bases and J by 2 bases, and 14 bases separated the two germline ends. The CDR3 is CASSPGGAENYGYTF. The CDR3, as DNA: TGTGCCAGCAGCCCGGGGGGTGCAGAGAACTATGGCTACACCTTC.

CDR3 amino acids: CSVEGLYLNEAFF. Here the CDR3 DNA reads TGCAGCGTTGAGGGACTGTACCTTAATGAAGCTTTCTTT. The rearrangement uses TRBV29-1 and TRBJ1-1; D possibly corresponds to TRBD1 (5 bases). CDR3 length: 13 amino acids. CDR1 is SQVTM, CDR2 ANQGSEA, per germline. The V end was cut by 3 bases, the J end by 7 bases, with 15 bases between.

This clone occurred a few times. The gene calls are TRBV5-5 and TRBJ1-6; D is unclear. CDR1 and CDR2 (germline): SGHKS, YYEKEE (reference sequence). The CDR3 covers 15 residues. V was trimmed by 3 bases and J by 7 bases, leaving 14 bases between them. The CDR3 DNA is TGTGCCAGCAGCTCGCCGGGATCTCAAAATTCACCCCTCCACTTT. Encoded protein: CASSSPGSQNSPLHF.

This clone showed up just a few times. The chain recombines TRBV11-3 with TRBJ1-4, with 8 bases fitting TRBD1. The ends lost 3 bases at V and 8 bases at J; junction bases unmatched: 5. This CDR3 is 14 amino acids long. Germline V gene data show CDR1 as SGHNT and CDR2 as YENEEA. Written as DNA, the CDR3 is TGTGCCAGCAGCTTGGACAGGGTTGACGAAAAACTGTTTTTT. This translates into CASSLDRVDEKLFF.

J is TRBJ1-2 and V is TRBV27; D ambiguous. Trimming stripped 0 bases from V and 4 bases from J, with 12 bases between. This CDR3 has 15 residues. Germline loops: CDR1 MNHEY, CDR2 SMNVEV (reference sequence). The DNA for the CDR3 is TGTGCCAGCAGTTTATCCGGTTTTAGTGGCTATGGCTACACCTTC. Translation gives CASSLSGFSGYGYTF.

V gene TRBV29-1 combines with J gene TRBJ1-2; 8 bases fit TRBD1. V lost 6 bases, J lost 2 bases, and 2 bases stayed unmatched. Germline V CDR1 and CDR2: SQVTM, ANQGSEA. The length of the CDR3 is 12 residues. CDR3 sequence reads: CSVRTGNYGYTF. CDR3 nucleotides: TGCAGCGTCCGGACAGGGAACTATGGCTACACCTTC.

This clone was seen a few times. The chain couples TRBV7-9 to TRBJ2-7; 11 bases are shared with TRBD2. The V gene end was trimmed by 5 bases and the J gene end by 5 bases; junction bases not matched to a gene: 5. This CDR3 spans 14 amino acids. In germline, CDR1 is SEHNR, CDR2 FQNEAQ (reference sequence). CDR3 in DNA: TGTGCCAGCAGCCTTAGCGGGGGGGCGAACGAGCAGTACTTC. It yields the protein CASSLSGGANEQYF.

The CDR3 DNA follows: TGCAGCGGAGGTACCGGGGAGCTGTTTTTT. Translating it yields CSGGTGELFF. The chain links TRBV29-1 to TRBJ2-2; no clear D. V lost 7 bases and J lost 5, with 5 bases in between. Germline CDR1 SQVTM, CDR2 ANQGSEA. The CDR3 has 10 residues.